The 7 T cell receptor beta chains given below trace back to one sample, sequenced in a study of shared clonotypes between healthy human individuals. Libraries were prepared by immunoSEQ multiplex PCR; TCRdb keeps only in-frame clonotypes and omits some of them. The table has around 500,000 clones, approximately 81% seen once; the top ten hold about 13%. Source material: PBMCs. The receptors derive from a woman in her forties in good health. Some clones in this sample may be carry-over from other donors' samples.

This rearrangement joins TRBV19 to TRBJ1-5; TRBD1 matches 8 bases. The junction had 9 bases not matched to a gene; V was cut back by 6 bases and J by 2 bases. Germline values: CDR1 LNHDA, CDR2 SQIVND (reference sequence). This CDR3 is built from 16 residues. The CDR3 spells CASSGGQGQGNQPQHF. The CDR3 DNA reads TGTGCCAGTAGCGGCGGACAGGGTCAAGGCAATCAGCCCCAGCATTTT.

The chain couples TRBV12-2 to TRBJ2-3; no DNA check was done on the table's D call, TRBD2. TRBV12-2 is listed as a pseudogene. The CDR3 totals 17 residues. The CDR3 is CASRLWPSPGLRDTQYF. The CDR3 bases are TGTGCAAGTCGCTTATGGCCTAGCCCCGGCCTTAGGGATACGCAGTATTTT.

In this sample, this clone turned up a few times. The chain couples TRBV5-1 to TRBJ2-2; perhaps TRBD2 as D (6 bases). Germline CDR1 and CDR2: SGHRS and YFSETQ. V was clipped by 0 bases and J by 5 bases, with 11 bases between them. The length of the CDR3 is 15 residues. The CDR3 loop reads CASSLAEGLTGELFF. DNA for the CDR3: TGCGCCAGCAGCTTGGCGGAGGGGCTAACCGGGGAGCTGTTTTTT.

The CDR3 DNA reads as TGTGCCAGCTCACCGAGACAGAGGTCCTACAATGAGCAGTTCTTC. This gives the protein CASSPRQRSYNEQFF. The chain joins TRBV18 to TRBJ2-1; possibly TRBD1 for D (5 bases). The CDR3 runs 15 residues. The germline CDR1 and CDR2 sequences are KGHSH and LQKENI. The ends were cut back, 3 bases at V and 1 base at J, with 10 bases in the middle. Looking up the rest from reference TRBV18 and TRBJ2-1 gives the full variable domain: NAGVMQNPRHLVRRRGQEARLRCSPMKGHSHVYWYRQLPEEGLKFMVYLQKENIIDESGMPKERFSAEFPKEGPSILRIQQVVRGDSAAYFCASSPRQRSYNEQFFGPGTRLTVL.

This chain joins TRBV11-2 and TRBJ1-1, with unresolved D. The V gene's germline CDR1 is SGHAT and CDR2 FQNNGV. The CDR3 loop spans 13 amino acids. Trimming pared 5 bases from V and 3 bases from J, leaving 10 bases between. CDR3 loop: CASSRTLDTEAFF. The DNA of the CDR3 is TGTGCCAGCAGCAGAACACTGGACACTGAAGCTTTCTTT.

This clone was counted at least ten times. V is TRBV19 and J is TRBJ2-3; 10 bases fit TRBD1. V shed 8 bases and J 5 bases; nucleotides not matched to a gene: 7. CDR3 length: 14 amino acids. CDR1 and CDR2 from the germline V gene are LNHDA and SQIVND (reference sequence). The CDR3 DNA reads as TGTGCCAGTCGTGACAGGGGGCGGGAAGATACGCAGTATTTT. As protein: CASRDRGREDTQYF.

This clone was recorded only once. V and J are TRBV10-1 and TRBJ1-5; TRBD1 agrees at 9 bases. V gave up 6 bases and J gave up 0 bases; unmatched junction bases: 6. The CDR3 runs 16 residues. Germline CDR1 reads WNHNN; CDR2 reads SYGVQD (reference sequence). CDR3 region: CASSRRTGVSNQPQHF. CDR3 nucleotides: TGCGCCAGCAGCCGAAGGACAGGGGTTAGCAATCAGCCCCAGCATTTT.